A single sample gave rise to the 9 T cell receptor beta chains below, sequenced in a study of T-cell reconstitution after alpha-beta-depleted transplantation in children. Unique molecular identifiers were used in preparing the TCRbeta library. Using its own MiXCR run on the PCR reads, TCRdb lists one record per CDR3 protein. The data hold hundreds of thousands of distinct CDR3 sequences, with roughly 13% observed a single time. The material was PBMCs, mostly from graft donor cells, obtained 360 days after TCRalphabeta/CD19-depleted stem cell transplant. These receptors originate from a male patient younger than 18 who had a stem cell transplant for acute myeloid leukemia, so the T cells may come from the graft donor.

This clonotype was seen many times. CDR3 bases: TGCGCCAGCAGCCAAGATCAAAGCTCCTACAATGAGCAGTTCTTC. It is translated as CASSQDQSSYNEQFF. V gene TRBV4-1 combines with J gene TRBJ2-1; no definite D call. The V gene lost 0 bases and the J gene lost 0 bases, with 6 bases spanning the gap. Looked up from germline, CDR1 is MGHRA and CDR2 is YSYEKL. The CDR3 is made up of 15 amino acids.

The chain links TRBV28 to TRBJ2-3, with TRBD2 matching 7 bases. Germline assignment: CDR1 MDHEN and CDR2 SYDVKM. This CDR3 spans 12 amino acids. Losses at the gene ends were 3 bases for V and 9 bases for J; bases not matched to a gene: 3. CDR3 in DNA: TGTGCCAGCAGTTTCCGCGGGGGAACGCAGTATTTT. The encoded protein is CASSFRGGTQYF.

CDR3 protein: CASSLEGTTVKETQYF. DNA of the CDR3: TGTGCCAGCAGCTTAGAAGGGACTACCGTTAAAGAGACCCAGTACTTC. The chain recombines TRBV7-2 with TRBJ2-5; 7 positions agree with TRBD2. CDR1 is SGHTA and CDR2 is FQGNSA in the germline V gene. The length of the CDR3 is 16 residues. The ends lost 1 base at V and 3 bases at J; junction bases unmatched: 8.

Only a few counts were recorded for this clonotype. The chain has TRBV5-1 and TRBJ1-5; TRBD1 agrees at 9 bases. This CDR3 comprises 14 residues. The germline V gene has CDR1 SGHRS and CDR2 YFSETQ. After removal of 6 bases from V and 4 bases from J, the junction contained 5 bases not matched to a gene. In DNA form, the CDR3 reads TGCGCCAGCAAGCCCGGACAGGGGAATCAGCCCCAGCATTTT. Amino acid sequence: CASKPGQGNQPQHF.

The chain couples TRBV29-1 to TRBJ1-1; D remains unclear. V lost 7 bases, J lost 1 base, and 7 bases lay in between. Germline V gives CDR1 SQVTM, CDR2 ANQGSEA. This CDR3 has 11 residues. The CDR3 sequence is CSAHGNTEAFF. CDR3 DNA: TGCAGCGCCCACGGGAACACTGAAGCTTTCTTT. The full variable domain, with the rest looked up from reference TRBV29-1 and TRBJ1-1, is SAVISQKPSRDICQRGTSLTIQCQVDSQVTMMFWYRQQPGQSLTLIATANQGSEATYESGFVIDKFPISRPNLTFSTLTVSNMSPEDSSIYLCSAHGNTEAFFGQGTRLTVV.

The J gene is TRBJ1-1, the V gene TRBV6-5; D is uncertain. This CDR3 region has 12 residues. Looked up from germline, CDR1 is MNHEY and CDR2 is SVGAGI. The V end was cut by 11 bases, the J end by 1 base, with 11 bases between. The CDR3: CAAQWGNTEAFF. In DNA, the CDR3 is TGTGCCGCACAGTGGGGGAACACTGAAGCTTTCTTT.

CDR3 coding DNA: TGCAGCGCCGAGGGGGCAGGGGAGCTGTTTTTT. As protein: CSAEGAGELFF. J is TRBJ2-2 and V is TRBV29-1; 7 bases map to TRBD1. Germline lookup yields CDR1 SQVTM and CDR2 ANQGSEA. The CDR3 is made up of 11 amino acids. V was clipped by 7 bases and J by 8 bases; unmatched bases: 4.

This clonotype was picked up many times. The rearrangement uses TRBV29-1 and TRBJ1-5; D might be TRBD1 (6 bases). CDR3 length equals 14 residues. The germline V and J ends were trimmed by 4 bases and 2 bases, with 12 bases remaining between them. Germline lookup yields CDR1 SQVTM and CDR2 ANQGSEA. The CDR3, as DNA: TGCAGCGTTGGATCGGGGGCGGGCAATCAGCCCCAGCATTTT. Translation gives CSVGSGAGNQPQHF.

This clonotype was recorded many times. The chain recombines TRBV7-6 with TRBJ2-3, with 13 nucleotides matching TRBD2. Germline assignment: CDR1 SGHVS and CDR2 FNYEAQ. V lost 1 base, J lost 7 bases, and 5 bases stayed unmatched. The CDR3 runs 16 residues. Here the CDR3 reads CASSLGQLAGGNTQYF. CDR3 bases: TGTGCCAGCAGCTTAGGTCAACTAGCGGGAGGGAATACGCAGTATTTT.